Listed here is a single T cell receptor beta chain. Its antigen is as yet unknown. Trimming cost V 3 bases and J 6 bases, with 4 bases left between them. This CDR3 has 11 amino acids. Per the germline V gene, CDR1 is SNHLY and CDR2 is FYNNEI. These data belong to a study of cytomegalovirus exposure and HLA in healthy donors. General study results and limits: A list of about 160 TCR beta chains associated with cytomegalovirus was given.

Clones were read by immunoSEQ multiplex PCR, and TCRdb kept only the in-frame ones, dropping some. The repertoire consists of 150,000 or so clones, with 70% to 90% occurring once and the leading ten covering 6.2%. The donors belonged to the approximately 130-subject validation cohort, separate from the roughly 650-subject first cohort. This clonotype was sampled from a woman aged 25 to 39 in good health and CMV-seropositive. The specimen was PBMCs. V usage is TRBV2 and J usage is TRBJ2-3; D is unclear. The CDR3 bases are TGTGCCAGCAGTGACCCGGATACGCAGTATTTT. Its translation is CASSDPDTQYF.